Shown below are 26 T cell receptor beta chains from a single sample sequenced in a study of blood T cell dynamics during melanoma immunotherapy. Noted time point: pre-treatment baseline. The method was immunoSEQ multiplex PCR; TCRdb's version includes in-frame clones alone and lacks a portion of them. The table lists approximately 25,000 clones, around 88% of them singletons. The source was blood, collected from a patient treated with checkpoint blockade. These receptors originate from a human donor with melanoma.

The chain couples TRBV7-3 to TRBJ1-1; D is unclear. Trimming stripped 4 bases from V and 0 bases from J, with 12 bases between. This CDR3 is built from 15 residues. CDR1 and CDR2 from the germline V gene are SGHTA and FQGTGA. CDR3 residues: CASSSYGGMNTEAFF. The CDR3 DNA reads TGTGCCAGCAGCTCATACGGAGGGATGAACACTGAAGCTTTCTTT.

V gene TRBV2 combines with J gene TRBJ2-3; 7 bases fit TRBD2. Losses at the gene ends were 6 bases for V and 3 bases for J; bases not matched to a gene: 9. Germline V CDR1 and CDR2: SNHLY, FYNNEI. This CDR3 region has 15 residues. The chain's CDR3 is CASRKASGKTDTQYF. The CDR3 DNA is TGTGCCAGCAGGAAGGCTAGCGGAAAAACAGATACGCAGTATTTT.

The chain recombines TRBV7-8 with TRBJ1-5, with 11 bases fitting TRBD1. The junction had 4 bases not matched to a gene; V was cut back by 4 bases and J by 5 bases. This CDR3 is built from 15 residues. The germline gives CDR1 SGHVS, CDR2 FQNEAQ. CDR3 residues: CASSSRTGGYQPQHF. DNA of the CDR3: TGTGCCAGCAGCTCCCGGACAGGGGGCTATCAGCCCCAGCATTTT.

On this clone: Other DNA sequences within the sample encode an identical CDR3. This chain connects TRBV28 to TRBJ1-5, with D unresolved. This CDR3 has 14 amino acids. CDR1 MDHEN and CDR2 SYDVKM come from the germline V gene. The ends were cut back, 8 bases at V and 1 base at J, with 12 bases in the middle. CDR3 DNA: TGTGCCAGCTCCCTTGGAGGGAGCAATCAGCCCCAGCATTTT. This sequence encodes CASSLGGSNQPQHF. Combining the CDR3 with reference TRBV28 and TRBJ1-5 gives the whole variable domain DVKVTQSSRYLVKRTGEKVFLECVQDMDHENMFWYRQDPGLGLRLIYFSYDVKMKEKGDIPEGYSVSREKKERFSLILESASTNQTSMYLCASSLGGSNQPQHFGDGTRLSIL.

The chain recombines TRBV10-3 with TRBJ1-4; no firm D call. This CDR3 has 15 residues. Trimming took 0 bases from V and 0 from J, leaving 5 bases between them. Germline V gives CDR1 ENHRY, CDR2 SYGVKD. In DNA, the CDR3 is TGTGCCATCAGTGAGTCGGGCGCAACTAATGAAAAACTGTTTTTT. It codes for CAISESGATNEKLFF.

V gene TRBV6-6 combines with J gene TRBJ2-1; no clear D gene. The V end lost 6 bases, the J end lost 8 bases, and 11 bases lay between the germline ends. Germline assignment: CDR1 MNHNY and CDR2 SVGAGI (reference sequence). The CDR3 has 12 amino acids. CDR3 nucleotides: TGTGCCAGCAGCCCGAAGTCGGATGAGCAGTTCTTC. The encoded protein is CASSPKSDEQFF.

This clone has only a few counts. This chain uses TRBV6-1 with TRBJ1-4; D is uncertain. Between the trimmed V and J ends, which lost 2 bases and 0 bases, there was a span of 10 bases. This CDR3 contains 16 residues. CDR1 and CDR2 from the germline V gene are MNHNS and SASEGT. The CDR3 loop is CASSELIGSTNEKLFF. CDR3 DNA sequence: TGTGCCAGCAGTGAACTAATCGGATCAACTAATGAAAAACTGTTTTTT.

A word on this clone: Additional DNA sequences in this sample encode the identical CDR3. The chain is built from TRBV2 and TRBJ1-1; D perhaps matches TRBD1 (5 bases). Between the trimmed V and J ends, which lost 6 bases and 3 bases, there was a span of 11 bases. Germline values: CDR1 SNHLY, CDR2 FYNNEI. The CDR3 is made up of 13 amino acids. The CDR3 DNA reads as TGTGCCAGCAGCGGGGGTCGGTACACTGAAGCTTTCTTT. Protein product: CASSGGRYTEAFF.

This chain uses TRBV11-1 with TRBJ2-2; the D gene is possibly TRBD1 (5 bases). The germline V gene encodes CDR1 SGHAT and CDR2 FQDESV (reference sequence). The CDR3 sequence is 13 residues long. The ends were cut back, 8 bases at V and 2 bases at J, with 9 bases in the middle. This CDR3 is CASHDSNTGELFF. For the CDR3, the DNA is TGTGCCAGCCACGACAGTAACACCGGGGAGCTGTTTTTT.

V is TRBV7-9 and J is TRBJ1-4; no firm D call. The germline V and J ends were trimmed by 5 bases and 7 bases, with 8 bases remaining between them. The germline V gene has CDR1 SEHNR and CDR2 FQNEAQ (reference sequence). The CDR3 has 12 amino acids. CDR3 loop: CASSGPSEKLFF. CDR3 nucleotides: TGTGCCAGCAGCGGCCCCAGTGAAAAACTGTTTTTT.

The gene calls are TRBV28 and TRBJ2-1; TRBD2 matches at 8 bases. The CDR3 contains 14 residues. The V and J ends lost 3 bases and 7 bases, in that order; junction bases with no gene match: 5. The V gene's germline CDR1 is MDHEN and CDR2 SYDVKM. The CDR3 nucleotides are TGTGCCAGCAGTTTCGGGAGGGTACTGAATGAGCAGTTCTTC. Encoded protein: CASSFGRVLNEQFF.

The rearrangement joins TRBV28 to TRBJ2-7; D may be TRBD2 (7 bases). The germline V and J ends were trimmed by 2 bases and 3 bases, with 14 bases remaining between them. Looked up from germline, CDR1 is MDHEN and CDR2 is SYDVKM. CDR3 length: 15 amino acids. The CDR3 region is CASSLGGAGRYEQYF. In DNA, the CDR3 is TGTGCCAGCAGTTTAGGGGGGGCAGGGCGCTACGAGCAGTACTTC.

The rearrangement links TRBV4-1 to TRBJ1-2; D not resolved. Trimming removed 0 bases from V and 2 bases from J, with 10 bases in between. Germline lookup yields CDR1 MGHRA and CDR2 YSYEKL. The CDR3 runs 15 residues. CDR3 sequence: CASSQERDINYGYTF. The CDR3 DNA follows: TGCGCCAGCAGCCAAGAAAGGGATATAAACTATGGCTACACCTTC.

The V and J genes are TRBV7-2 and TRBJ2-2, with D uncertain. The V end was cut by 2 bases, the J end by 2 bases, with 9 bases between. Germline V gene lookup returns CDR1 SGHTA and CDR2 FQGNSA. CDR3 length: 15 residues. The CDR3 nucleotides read TGTGCCAGCAGCTTACGGGTAGCTAACACCGGGGAGCTGTTTTTT. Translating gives CASSLRVANTGELFF. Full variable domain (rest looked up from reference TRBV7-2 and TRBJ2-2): GAGVSQSPSNKVTEKGKDVELRCDPISGHTALYWYRQSLGQGLEFLIYFQGNSAPDKSGLPSDRFSAERTGGSVSTLTIQRTQQEDSAVYLCASSLRVANTGELFFGEGSRLTVL.

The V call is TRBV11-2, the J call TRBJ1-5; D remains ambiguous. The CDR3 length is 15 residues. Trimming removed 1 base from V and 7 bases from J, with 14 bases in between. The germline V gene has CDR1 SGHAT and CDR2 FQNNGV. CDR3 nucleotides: TGTGCCAGCAGCTTAGTAGGCAGAAGAGAGCAGCCCCAGCATTTT. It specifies CASSLVGRREQPQHF.

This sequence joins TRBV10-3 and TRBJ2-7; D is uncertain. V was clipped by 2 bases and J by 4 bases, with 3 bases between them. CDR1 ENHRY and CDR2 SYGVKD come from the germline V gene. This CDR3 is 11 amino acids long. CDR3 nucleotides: TGTGCCATCAGTGAGCCGTACGAGCAGTACTTC. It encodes CAISEPYEQYF.

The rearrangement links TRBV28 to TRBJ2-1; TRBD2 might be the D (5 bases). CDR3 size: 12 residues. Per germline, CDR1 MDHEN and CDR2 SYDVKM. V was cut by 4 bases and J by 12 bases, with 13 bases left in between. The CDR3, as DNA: TGTGCCAGCAGTTCAGCGGCCCAGCGGCAGTTCTTC. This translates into CASSSAAQRQFF.

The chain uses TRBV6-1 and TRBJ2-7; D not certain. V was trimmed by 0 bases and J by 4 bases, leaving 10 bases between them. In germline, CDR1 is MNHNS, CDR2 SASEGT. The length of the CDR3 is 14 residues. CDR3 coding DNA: TGTGCCAGCAGTGAAGCTCTGCCGCAATACGAGCAGTACTTC. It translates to CASSEALPQYEQYF.

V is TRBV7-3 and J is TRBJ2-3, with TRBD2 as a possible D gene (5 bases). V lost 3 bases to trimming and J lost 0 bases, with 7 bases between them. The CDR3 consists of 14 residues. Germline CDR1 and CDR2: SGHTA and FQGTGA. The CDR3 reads CASSFSGSTDTQYF. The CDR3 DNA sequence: TGTGCCAGCAGCTTCAGCGGTAGCACAGATACGCAGTATTTT. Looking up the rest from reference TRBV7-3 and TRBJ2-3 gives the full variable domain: GAGVSQTPSNKVTEKGKYVELRCDPISGHTALYWYRQSLGQGPEFLIYFQGTGAADDSGLPNDRFFAVRPEGSVSTLKIQRTERGDSAVYLCASSFSGSTDTQYFGPGTRLTVL.

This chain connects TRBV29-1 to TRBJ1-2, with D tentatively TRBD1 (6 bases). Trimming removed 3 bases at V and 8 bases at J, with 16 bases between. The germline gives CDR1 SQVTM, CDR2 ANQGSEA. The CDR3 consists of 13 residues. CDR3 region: CSVEGGSSEGYTF. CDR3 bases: TGCAGCGTTGAGGGGGGCAGCTCGGAAGGCTACACCTTC.

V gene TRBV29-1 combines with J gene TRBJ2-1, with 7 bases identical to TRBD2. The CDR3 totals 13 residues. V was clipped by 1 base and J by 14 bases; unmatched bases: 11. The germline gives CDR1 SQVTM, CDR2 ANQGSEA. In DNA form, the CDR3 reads TGCAGCGTTGAAGGCGGGAGCCTCCCTCCGGAGTTCTTC. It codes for CSVEGGSLPPEFF.

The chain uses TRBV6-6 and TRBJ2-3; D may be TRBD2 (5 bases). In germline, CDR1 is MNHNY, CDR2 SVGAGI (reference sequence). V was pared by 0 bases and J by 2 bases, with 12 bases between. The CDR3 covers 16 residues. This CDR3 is CASSYSTGIPTDTQYF. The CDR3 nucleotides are TGTGCCAGCAGTTACTCGACCGGGATCCCCACAGATACGCAGTATTTT.

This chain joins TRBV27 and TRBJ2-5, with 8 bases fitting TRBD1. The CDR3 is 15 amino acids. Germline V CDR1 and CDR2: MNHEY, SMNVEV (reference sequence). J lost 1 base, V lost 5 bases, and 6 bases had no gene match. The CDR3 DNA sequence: TGTGCCAGCAGTCACCTGGGACAGGCCCAAGAGACCCAGTACTTC. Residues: CASSHLGQAQETQYF.

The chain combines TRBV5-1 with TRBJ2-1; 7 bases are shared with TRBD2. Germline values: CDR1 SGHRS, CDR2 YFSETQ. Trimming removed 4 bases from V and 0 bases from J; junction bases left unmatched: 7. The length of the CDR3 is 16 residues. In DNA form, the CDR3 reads TGCGCCAGCAGCCCCGTCGGGGGGAGCTCCTACAATGAGCAGTTCTTC. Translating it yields CASSPVGGSSYNEQFF.

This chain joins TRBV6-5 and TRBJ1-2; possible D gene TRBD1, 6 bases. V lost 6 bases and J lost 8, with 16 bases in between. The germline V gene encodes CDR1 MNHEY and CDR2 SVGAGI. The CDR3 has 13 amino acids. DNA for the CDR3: TGTGCCAGCAGCACCCGGGACAAAGGAGGCTACACCTTC. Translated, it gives CASSTRDKGGYTF.

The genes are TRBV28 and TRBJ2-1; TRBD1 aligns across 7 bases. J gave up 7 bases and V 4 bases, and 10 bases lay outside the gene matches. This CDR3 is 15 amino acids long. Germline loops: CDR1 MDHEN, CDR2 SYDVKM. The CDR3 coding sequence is TGTGCCAGCAGTTCTAGGACAGGCCAGTGGAATGAGCAGTTCTTC. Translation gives CASSSRTGQWNEQFF. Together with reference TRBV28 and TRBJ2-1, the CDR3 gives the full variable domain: DVKVTQSSRYLVKRTGEKVFLECVQDMDHENMFWYRQDPGLGLRLIYFSYDVKMKEKGDIPEGYSVSREKKERFSLILESASTNQTSMYLCASSSRTGQWNEQFFGPGTRLTVL.